These 27 T cell receptor beta chains were all obtained from the same sample, sequenced in a study of cytomegalovirus exposure and HLA in healthy donors. Primers: 60 Vbeta forward and 13 Jbeta reverse. Sequencing was performed with immunoSEQ multiplex PCR; in TCRdb, only in-frame clones are kept and a portion is missing. Among nearly 100,000 clones, roughly 10% were seen once, and the ten largest hold 5% to 5.5%. Sample: PBMCs. The receptors were gathered from a man aged 50 or older in good health and CMV-seropositive.

J is TRBJ1-1 and V is TRBV7-9, with a tentative D call TRBD1 (6 bases). Germline CDR1 and CDR2: SEHNR and FQNEAQ (reference sequence). This CDR3 comprises 16 residues. V was pared by 3 bases and J by 1 base, with 15 bases between. The CDR3 nucleotides read TGTGCCAGCAGCTTTAACCCCAGGGGTTCGAACACTGAAGCTTTCTTT. It translates to CASSFNPRGSNTEAFF.

A few counts support this clone. The V and J genes are TRBV27 and TRBJ1-1, with a weak D call TRBD1 (5 bases). The V end was cut by 3 bases, the J end by 0 bases, with 17 bases between. The germline V gene encodes CDR1 MNHEY and CDR2 SMNVEV (reference sequence). The CDR3 has 17 residues. This CDR3 is CASSLQGATPMNTEAFF. CDR3 DNA sequence: TGTGCCAGCAGTTTGCAAGGGGCGACACCAATGAACACTGAAGCTTTCTTT.

This clone was detected a few times. The J gene is TRBJ1-2, the V gene TRBV29-1, with D maybe TRBD1 (5 bases). CDR3 length equals 15 residues. Per germline, CDR1 SQVTM and CDR2 ANQGSEA. Trimming cost V 7 bases and J 0 bases, with 18 bases left between them. The CDR3 loop is CSAQGLGGANYGYTF. The CDR3, as DNA: TGCAGCGCTCAGGGACTGGGGGGAGCTAACTATGGCTACACCTTC.

The chain is built from TRBV11-3 and TRBJ2-1; TRBD2 matches at 7 bases. This CDR3 spans 14 amino acids. CDR1 SGHNT and CDR2 YENEEA come from the germline V gene. Trimming removed 1 base from V and 6 bases from J; junction bases left unmatched: 3. CDR3 protein: CASSLGTSPNEQFF. In nucleotides, the CDR3 is TGTGCCAGCAGCTTAGGGACTAGTCCCAATGAGCAGTTCTTC.

The V and J genes are TRBV18 and TRBJ1-4; D remains unclear. Germline V gene data show CDR1 as KGHSH and CDR2 as LQKENI. V lost 3 bases and J 0 bases, leaving 14 bases between the germline ends. The length of the CDR3 is 17 residues. The CDR3 protein is CASSPPTRGSTNEKLFF. Here the CDR3 DNA reads TGTGCCAGCTCACCTCCAACAAGAGGCTCAACTAATGAAAAACTGTTTTTT.

This chain uses TRBV4-2 with TRBJ2-7; 8 bases are a match to TRBD2. The CDR3 consists of 16 residues. In germline, CDR1 is LGHNA, CDR2 YNFKEQ. Trimming took 4 bases from V and 3 from J; bases not matched to a gene: 11. CDR3 amino acids: CASSLTAVREDYEQYF. In nucleotides, the CDR3 is TGTGCCAGCAGCCTAACCGCAGTGCGGGAGGACTACGAGCAGTACTTC.

This clone was seen more than once but under ten times. V gene TRBV7-2 combines with J gene TRBJ2-3; D is possibly TRBD2 (6 bases). Germline lookup yields CDR1 SGHTA and CDR2 FQGNSA. V dropped 4 bases and J dropped 4 bases, with 15 bases sitting between them. CDR3 size: 15 residues. The CDR3 sequence is CASSSGSLFADTQYF. CDR3 coding DNA: TGTGCCAGCAGCTCCGGGAGTCTGTTCGCAGATACGCAGTATTTT.

In its sample, this clone was seen a few times. In DNA form, the CDR3 reads TGTGCCAGCAGCGTAGACGAGCGGGAAGGCTACGAGCAGTACTTC. It is translated as CASSVDEREGYEQYF. The gene calls are TRBV9 and TRBJ2-7, with 7 bases fitting TRBD2. CDR1 is SGDLS and CDR2 is YYNGEE in the germline V gene. The V and J ends lost 0 bases and 3 bases, in that order; junction bases with no gene match: 6. This CDR3 spans 15 amino acids.

This clone came up a few times. The V gene is TRBV7-9, the J gene TRBJ2-7; 7 bases fit TRBD1. The CDR3 length is 17 residues. The trim removed 2 bases at V and 6 bases at J, leaving 16 bases unmatched. CDR1 is SEHNR and CDR2 is FQNEAQ in the germline V gene (reference sequence). The CDR3 loop reads CASSLFGPGQDRLEQYF. As DNA, the CDR3 is TGTGCCAGCAGCTTATTCGGGCCAGGACAGGATCGCCTCGAGCAGTACTTC. The complete variable domain, with remaining parts taken from reference TRBV7-9 and TRBJ2-7, reads DTGVSQNPRHKITKRGQNVTFRCDPISEHNRLYWYRQTLGQGPEFLTYFQNEAQLEKSRLLSDRFSAERPKGSFSTLEIQRTEQGDSAMYLCASSLFGPGQDRLEQYFGPGTRLTVT.

This clone was picked up a small number of times. This chain connects TRBV5-4 to TRBJ2-7; D perhaps matches TRBD1 (5 bases). This CDR3 has 13 amino acids. V dropped 2 bases and J dropped 4 bases, with 10 bases sitting between them. Germline loops: CDR1 SGHNT, CDR2 YYREEE (reference sequence). CDR3 amino acids: CASSLGDRYEQYF. For the CDR3, the DNA is TGTGCCAGCAGCTTAGGGGATCGGTACGAGCAGTACTTC.

The V and J genes are TRBV27 and TRBJ2-3, with TRBD1 matching 7 bases. In germline, CDR1 is MNHEY, CDR2 SMNVEV (reference sequence). With V trimmed by 6 bases and J by 2 bases, 5 bases remained unmatched. The CDR3 length is 14 residues. The CDR3 DNA reads TGTGCCAGCAGCCGGACAGGCGCCACAGATACGCAGTATTTT. Its protein is CASSRTGATDTQYF.

This CDR3 reads CSAPRMVQAFF. The CDR3, as DNA: TGCAGTGCCCCTAGGATGGTCCAAGCTTTCTTT. The chain has TRBV20-1 and TRBJ1-1; D remains unclear. Trimming removed 6 bases at V and 9 bases at J, with 14 bases between. Germline CDR1 reads DFQATT; CDR2 reads SNEGSKA (reference sequence). This CDR3 is built from 11 residues.

There are a few counts of this clone. The rearrangement joins TRBV9 to TRBJ2-1; 8 bases line up with TRBD2. There are 13 residues in the CDR3. The J segment lost 5 bases and the V segment lost 7 bases, leaving 5 bases of the junction unmatched. Looked up from germline, CDR1 is SGDLS and CDR2 is YYNGEE. In DNA, the CDR3 is TGTGCCAGCGGAGAGCGGGAGCACAATGAGCAGTTCTTC. Its protein is CASGEREHNEQFF.

This clone was seen a few times. The chain employs TRBV5-6 and TRBJ2-3; 7 bases are a match to TRBD1. The CDR3 extends over 17 amino acids. V lost 0 bases and J lost 4; bases outside the gene matches: 11. Germline V gene sequence: CDR1 SGHDT, CDR2 YYEEEE. CDR3: CASSLVLTGRSADTQYF. Here the CDR3 DNA reads TGTGCCAGCAGCTTGGTCCTGACAGGGCGGAGCGCAGATACGCAGTATTTT.

The table lists this clone with a few counts. J is TRBJ1-5 and V is TRBV2; D unclear. Germline CDR1 reads SNHLY; CDR2 reads FYNNEI. CDR3 length equals 13 residues. Trimming shortened V by 6 bases and J by 2 bases, and 8 bases separated the two germline ends. The CDR3 loop is CASSRSGNQPQHF. The CDR3 DNA sequence: TGTGCCAGCAGCCGTTCAGGCAATCAGCCCCAGCATTTT.

The chain is built from TRBV9 and TRBJ2-1, with 10 bases identical to TRBD2. The CDR3 runs 15 residues. From germline, CDR1 is SGDLS and CDR2 YYNGEE. The V gene end was trimmed by 2 bases and the J gene end by 7 bases; junction bases not matched to a gene: 6. The CDR3 region has the DNA TGTGCCAGCAGCGTTACTAGCGGGAACGGTAATGAGCAGTTCTTC. Its translation: CASSVTSGNGNEQFF.

The V and J genes are TRBV5-6 and TRBJ1-3; D is undetermined. CDR3 size: 15 residues. Germline CDR1 SGHDT, CDR2 YYEEEE. Trimming pared 6 bases from V and 0 bases from J, leaving 13 bases between. The CDR3 DNA reads TGTGCCAGCACCGAGGACGGGAGCTCTGGAAACACCATATATTTT. Its protein is CASTEDGSSGNTIYF.

In its sample, this clone was seen a few times. This chain links TRBV4-2 with TRBJ2-4, with TRBD2 identical over 8 bases. CDR1 LGHNA and CDR2 YNFKEQ come from the germline V gene. The J segment lost 0 bases and the V segment lost 1 base, leaving 5 bases of the junction unmatched. This CDR3 has 17 amino acids. The CDR3 DNA reads as TGTGCCAGCAGCCAAGTCCAGGCGGGAGGAGCCAAAAACATTCAGTACTTC. It translates to CASSQVQAGGAKNIQYF.

This clone was counted once. The V gene is TRBV5-1, the J gene TRBJ2-5; 16 positions match TRBD2. V gave up 3 bases and J gave up 1 base; unmatched junction bases: 6. Germline CDR1 and CDR2: SGHRS and YFSETQ. The length of the CDR3 is 18 residues. The CDR3 bases are TGCGCCAGCAGCTGGGGGACTAGCGGGAGGGCCTCCCAAGAGACCCAGTACTTC. It encodes CASSWGTSGRASQETQYF.

The V and J genes are TRBV4-2 and TRBJ2-5, with TRBD1 matching over 8 bases. Germline lookup yields CDR1 LGHNA and CDR2 YNFKEQ. With V trimmed by 4 bases and J by 7 bases, 11 bases remained unmatched. CDR3 size: 15 residues. The CDR3 DNA sequence: TGTGCCAGCAGCCCTTCCGGGACAGGAATTGGGACCCAGTACTTC. Protein sequence: CASSPSGTGIGTQYF.

V and J are TRBV7-6 and TRBJ2-3, with TRBD2 identical over 10 bases. The CDR3 is 17 amino acids. Germline values: CDR1 SGHVS, CDR2 FNYEAQ. V dropped 4 bases and J dropped 3; count of bases not matched to a gene: 10. The CDR3 DNA reads as TGTGCCAGCAGCTCCGATCTAGCGGGAGAAGGGACAGATACGCAGTATTTT. Residues: CASSSDLAGEGTDTQYF.

J is TRBJ2-1 and V is TRBV7-3; 10 nucleotides match TRBD2. The V gene's germline CDR1 is SGHTA and CDR2 FQGTGA. With V trimmed by 4 bases and J by 7 bases, 7 bases remained unmatched. The CDR3 covers 15 residues. Here the CDR3 reads CASSSSGRAWNEQFF. In DNA form, the CDR3 reads TGTGCCAGCAGCTCAAGCGGGAGGGCCTGGAATGAGCAGTTCTTC.

This chain uses TRBV5-1 with TRBJ2-3; TRBD2 aligns across 14 bases. From germline, CDR1 is SGHRS and CDR2 YFSETQ. Unmatched junction bases numbered 5, after V lost 4 bases and J lost 1 base. This CDR3 region has 17 residues. CDR3 residues: CASSGTSGRGGTDTQYF. DNA for the CDR3: TGCGCCAGCAGCGGGACTAGCGGGAGAGGTGGCACAGATACGCAGTATTTT. The full variable domain, its missing parts supplied by reference TRBV5-1 and TRBJ2-3, is KAGVTQTPRYLIKTRGQQVTLSCSPISGHRSVSWYQQTPGQGLQFLFEYFSETQRNKGNFPGRFSGRQFSNSRSEMNVSTLELGDSALYLCASSGTSGRGGTDTQYFGPGTRLTVL.

A few counts support this clone. The genes are TRBV7-2 and TRBJ1-5, with 12 bases matching TRBD1. Germline V lookup: CDR1 SGHTA, CDR2 FQGNSA. Germline trimming cut 5 bases from V and 6 bases from J; bases unmatched to any gene: 5. The CDR3 contains 15 residues. CDR3 protein: CASSREGQGAQPQHF. Here the CDR3 DNA reads TGTGCCAGCAGCCGCGAGGGACAGGGGGCTCAGCCCCAGCATTTT.

This clone showed up just a few times. This sequence joins TRBV25-1 and TRBJ1-6, with D tentatively TRBD1 (5 bases). The germline V gene has CDR1 MGHDK and CDR2 SYGVNS. V lost 7 bases and J lost 5, with 12 bases in between. There are 14 residues in the CDR3. This chain's CDR3 is CASTGHENNSPLHF. CDR3 nucleotides: TGTGCCAGCACCGGACACGAGAATAATTCACCCCTCCACTTT.

In this sample, this clone turned up a few times. The CDR3 DNA follows: TGTGCCAGCAGCAAAGCTCGACTAGCGGGTATCTACGAGCAGTACTTC. Translation: CASSKARLAGIYEQYF. The chain links TRBV5-6 to TRBJ2-7; 10 bases align to TRBD2. CDR1 and CDR2 from the germline V gene are SGHDT and YYEEEE. Trimming took 4 bases from V and 3 from J; bases not matched to a gene: 10. CDR3 length: 16 residues.

CDR3 loop: CASSLAKGAHTEAFF. CDR3 bases: TGCGCCAGCAGCTTGGCTAAGGGGGCACACACTGAAGCTTTCTTT. The chain has TRBV5-1 and TRBJ1-1, with 7 bases lining up with TRBD1. The J segment lost 3 bases and the V segment lost 0 bases, leaving 5 bases of the junction unmatched. The CDR3 extends over 15 amino acids. Per germline, CDR1 SGHRS and CDR2 YFSETQ.